This paragraph reports one T cell receptor (beta chain). The antigen is unknown. A much larger clone sits a single nucleotide away, making a read error possible. By quantitative 5'-RACE with molecular barcodes, the TCR beta libraries were made. TCRdb re-derived calls from the 5' RACE reads in MiXCR, one entry per CDR3 protein. Of 150,000 to 200,000 distinct CDR3 sequences listed, 10% to 15% are singletons. V lost 7 bases, J lost 6 bases, and 11 bases lay in between. The CDR3 runs to 11 residues. Germline V gene lookup returns CDR1 SQVTM and CDR2 ANQGSEA. This sample was taken from a study of CD8 T cells in ankylosing spondylitis. Study-level results: Characteristic of ankylosing spondylitis blood, it appeared, was a TCR beta motif comprising several highly homologous variants. Reportedly, disease-linked clones are significantly enriched in ankylosing spondylitis patients' matched synovial fluid.

The chain carries TRBV29-1 and TRBJ2-3; D may correspond to TRBD1 or TRBD2 (5 bases each). The sample was blood, either unsorted or a sorted T cell fraction (not recorded which). The receptor was derived from a female donor with ankylosing spondylitis or in good health (not recorded which). The CDR3 loop reads CSATWGDTQYF. DNA for the CDR3: TGCAGCGCCACGTGGGGGGATACGCAGTATTTT.